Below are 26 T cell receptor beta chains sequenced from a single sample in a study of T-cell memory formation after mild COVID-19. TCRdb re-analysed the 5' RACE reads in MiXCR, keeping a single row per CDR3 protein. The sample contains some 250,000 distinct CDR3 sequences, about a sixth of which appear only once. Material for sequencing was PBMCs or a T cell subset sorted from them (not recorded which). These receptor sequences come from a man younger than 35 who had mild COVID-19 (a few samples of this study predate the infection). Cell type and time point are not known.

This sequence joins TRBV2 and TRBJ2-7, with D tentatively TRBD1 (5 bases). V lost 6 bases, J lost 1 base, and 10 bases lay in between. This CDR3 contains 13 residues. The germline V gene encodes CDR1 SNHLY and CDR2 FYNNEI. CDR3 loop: CASRITGSYEQYF. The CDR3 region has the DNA TGTGCCAGCAGAATTACAGGATCCTACGAGCAGTACTTC.

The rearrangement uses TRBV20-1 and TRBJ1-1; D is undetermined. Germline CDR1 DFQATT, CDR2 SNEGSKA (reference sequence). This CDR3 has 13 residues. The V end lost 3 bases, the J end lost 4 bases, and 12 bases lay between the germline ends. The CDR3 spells CSARAALGTEAFF. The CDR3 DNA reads TGCAGTGCTAGGGCAGCCCTGGGCACTGAAGCTTTCTTT.

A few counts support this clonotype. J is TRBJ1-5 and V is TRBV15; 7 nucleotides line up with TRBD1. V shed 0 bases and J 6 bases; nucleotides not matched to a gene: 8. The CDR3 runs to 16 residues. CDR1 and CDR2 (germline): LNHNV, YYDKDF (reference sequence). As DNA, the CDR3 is TGTGCCACCAGCAGAGAGGGCAGGGGGGTGGCTCAGCCCCAGCATTTT. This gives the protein CATSREGRGVAQPQHF. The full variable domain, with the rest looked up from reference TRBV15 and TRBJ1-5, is DAMVIQNPRYQVTQFGKPVTLSCSQTLNHNVMYWYQQKSSQAPKLLFHYYDKDFNNEADTPDNFQSRRPNTSFCFLDIRSPGLGDTAMYLCATSREGRGVAQPQHFGDGTRLSIL.

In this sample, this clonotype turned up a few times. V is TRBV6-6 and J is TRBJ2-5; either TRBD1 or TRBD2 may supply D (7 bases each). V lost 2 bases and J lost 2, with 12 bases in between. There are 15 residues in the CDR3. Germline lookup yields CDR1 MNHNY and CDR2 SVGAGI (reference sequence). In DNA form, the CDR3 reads TGTGCCAGCAGTTACAGGGGGCGGGGGCAAGAGACCCAGTACTTC. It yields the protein CASSYRGRGQETQYF.

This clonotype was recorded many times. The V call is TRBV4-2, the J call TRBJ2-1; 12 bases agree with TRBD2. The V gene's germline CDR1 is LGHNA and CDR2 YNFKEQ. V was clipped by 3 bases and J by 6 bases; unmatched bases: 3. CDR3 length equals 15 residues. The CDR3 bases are TGTGCCAGCAGCCAGCTAGCGGGGGGGCGCAATGAGCAGTTCTTC. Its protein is CASSQLAGGRNEQFF.

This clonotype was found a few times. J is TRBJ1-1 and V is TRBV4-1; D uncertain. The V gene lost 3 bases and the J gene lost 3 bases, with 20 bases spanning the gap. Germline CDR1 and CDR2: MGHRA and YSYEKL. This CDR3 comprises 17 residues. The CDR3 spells CASSHPPGVGGYTEAFF. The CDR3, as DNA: TGCGCCAGCAGCCACCCCCCGGGAGTAGGCGGGTACACTGAAGCTTTCTTT.

CDR3 DNA: TGTGCCAGCAGCCGAAGGACCAACACAGATACGCAGTATTTT. Translating it yields CASSRRTNTDTQYF. V gene TRBV28 combines with J gene TRBJ2-3; D remains unclear. Trimming took off 6 bases at V and 2 bases at J, with 12 bases between the two ends. The CDR3 consists of 14 residues. Germline CDR1 and CDR2: MDHEN and SYDVKM.

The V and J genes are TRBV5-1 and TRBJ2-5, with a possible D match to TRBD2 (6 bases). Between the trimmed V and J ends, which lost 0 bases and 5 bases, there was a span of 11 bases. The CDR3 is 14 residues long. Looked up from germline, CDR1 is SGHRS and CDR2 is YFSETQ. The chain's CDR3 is CASSLAPGVETQYF. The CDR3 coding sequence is TGCGCCAGCAGCTTGGCCCCGGGGGTGGAGACCCAGTACTTC.

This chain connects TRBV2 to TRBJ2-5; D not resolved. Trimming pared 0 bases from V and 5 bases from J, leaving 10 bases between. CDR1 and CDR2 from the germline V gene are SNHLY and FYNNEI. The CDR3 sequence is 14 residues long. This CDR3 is CASSEAISPETQYF. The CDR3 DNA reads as TGTGCCAGCAGTGAAGCCATCTCGCCGGAGACCCAGTACTTC.

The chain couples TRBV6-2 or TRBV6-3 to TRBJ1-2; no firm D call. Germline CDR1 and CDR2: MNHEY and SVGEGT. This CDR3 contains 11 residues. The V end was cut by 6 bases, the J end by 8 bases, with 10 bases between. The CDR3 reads CASSPGVGYTF. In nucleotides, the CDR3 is TGTGCCAGCAGCCCCGGGGTCGGCTACACCTTC.

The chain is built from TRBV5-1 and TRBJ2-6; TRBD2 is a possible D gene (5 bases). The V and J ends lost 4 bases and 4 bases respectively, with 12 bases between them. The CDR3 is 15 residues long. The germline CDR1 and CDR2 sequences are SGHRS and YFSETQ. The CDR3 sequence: CASSLTGNGANVLTF. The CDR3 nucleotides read TGCGCCAGCAGCCTGACGGGGAACGGGGCCAACGTCCTGACTTTC.

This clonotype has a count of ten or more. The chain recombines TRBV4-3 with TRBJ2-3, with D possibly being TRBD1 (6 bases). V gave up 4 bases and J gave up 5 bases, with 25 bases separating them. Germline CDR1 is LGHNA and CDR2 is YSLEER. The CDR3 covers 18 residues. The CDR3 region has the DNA TGCGCCAGCAGCCCCGGGGTGTTAGCGCAAAAGGGGGAAGATACGCAGTATTTT. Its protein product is CASSPGVLAQKGEDTQYF.

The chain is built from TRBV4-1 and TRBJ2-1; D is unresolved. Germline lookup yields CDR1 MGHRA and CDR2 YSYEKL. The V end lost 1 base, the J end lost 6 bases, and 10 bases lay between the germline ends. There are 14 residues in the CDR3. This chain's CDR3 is CASSQGTAINEQFF. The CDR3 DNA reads TGCGCCAGCAGCCAAGGTACAGCGATCAATGAGCAGTTCTTC.

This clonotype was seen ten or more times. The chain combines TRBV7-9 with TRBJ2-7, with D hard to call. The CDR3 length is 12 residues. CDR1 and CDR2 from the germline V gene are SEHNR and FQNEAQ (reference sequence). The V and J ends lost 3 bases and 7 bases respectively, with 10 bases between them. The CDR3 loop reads CASSLGSSEQYV. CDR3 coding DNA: TGTGCCAGCAGCTTGGGCTCCTCAGAGCAGTACGTC.

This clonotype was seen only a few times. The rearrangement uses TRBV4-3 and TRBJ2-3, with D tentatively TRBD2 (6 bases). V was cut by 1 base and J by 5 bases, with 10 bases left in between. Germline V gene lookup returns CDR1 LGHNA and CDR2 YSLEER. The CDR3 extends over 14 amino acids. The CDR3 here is CASSQGGVEDTQYF. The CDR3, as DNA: TGCGCCAGCAGCCAAGGGGGGGTTGAAGATACGCAGTATTTT.

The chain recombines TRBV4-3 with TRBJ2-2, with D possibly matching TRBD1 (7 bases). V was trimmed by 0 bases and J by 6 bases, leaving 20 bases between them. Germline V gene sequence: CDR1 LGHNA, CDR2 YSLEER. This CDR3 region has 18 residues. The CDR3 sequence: CASSQDYFPGGSSGELFF. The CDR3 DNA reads TGCGCCAGCAGCCAAGATTATTTCCCAGGGGGGTCGTCCGGGGAGCTGTTTTTT.

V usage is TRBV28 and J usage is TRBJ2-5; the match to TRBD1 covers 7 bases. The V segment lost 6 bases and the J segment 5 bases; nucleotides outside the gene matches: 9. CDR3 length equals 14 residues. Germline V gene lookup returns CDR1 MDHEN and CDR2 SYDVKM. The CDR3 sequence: CASRLGQILETQYF. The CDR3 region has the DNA TGTGCCAGCAGATTGGGACAGATACTCGAGACCCAGTACTTC.

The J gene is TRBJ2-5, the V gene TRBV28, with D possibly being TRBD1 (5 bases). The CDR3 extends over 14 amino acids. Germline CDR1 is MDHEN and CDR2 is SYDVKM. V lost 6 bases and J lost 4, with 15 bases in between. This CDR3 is CASRQPREGETQYF. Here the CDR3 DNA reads TGTGCCAGCAGGCAACCCAGGGAAGGAGAGACCCAGTACTTC.

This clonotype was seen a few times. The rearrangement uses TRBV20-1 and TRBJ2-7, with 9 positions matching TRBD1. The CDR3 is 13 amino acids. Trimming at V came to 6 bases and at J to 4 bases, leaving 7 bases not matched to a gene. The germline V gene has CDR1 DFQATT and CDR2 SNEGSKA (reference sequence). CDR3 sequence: CSATRTGEYEQYV. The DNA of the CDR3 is TGCAGTGCAACACGGACAGGGGAGTACGAGCAGTACGTC.

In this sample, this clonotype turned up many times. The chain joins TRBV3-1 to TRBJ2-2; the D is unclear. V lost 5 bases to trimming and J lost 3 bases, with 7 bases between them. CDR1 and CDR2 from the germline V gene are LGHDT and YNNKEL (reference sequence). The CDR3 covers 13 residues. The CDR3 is CASSFTHTGELFF. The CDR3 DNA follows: TGTGCCAGCAGCTTTACTCACACCGGGGAGCTGTTTTTT.

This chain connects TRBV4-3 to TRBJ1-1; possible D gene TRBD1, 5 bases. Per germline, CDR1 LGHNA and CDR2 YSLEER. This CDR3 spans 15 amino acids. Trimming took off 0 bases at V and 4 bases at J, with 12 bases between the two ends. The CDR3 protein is CASSQDMGVGTEAFF. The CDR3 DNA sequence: TGCGCCAGCAGCCAAGATATGGGGGTTGGCACTGAAGCTTTCTTT.

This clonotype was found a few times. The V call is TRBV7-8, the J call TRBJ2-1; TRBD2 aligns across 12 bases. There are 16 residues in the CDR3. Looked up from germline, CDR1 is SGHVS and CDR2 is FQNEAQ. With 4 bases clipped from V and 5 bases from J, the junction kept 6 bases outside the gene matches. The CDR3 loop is CASSSTSGGPNNEQFF. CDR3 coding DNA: TGTGCCAGCAGCTCGACTAGCGGGGGTCCAAACAATGAGCAGTTCTTC.

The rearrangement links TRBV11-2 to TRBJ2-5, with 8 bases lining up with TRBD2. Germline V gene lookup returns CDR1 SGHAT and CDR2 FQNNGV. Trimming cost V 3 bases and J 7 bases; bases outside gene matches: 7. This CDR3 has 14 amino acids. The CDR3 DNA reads TGTGCCAGCAGCTTCTCCGGGACTAGAGGGACCCAGTACTTC. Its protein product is CASSFSGTRGTQYF.

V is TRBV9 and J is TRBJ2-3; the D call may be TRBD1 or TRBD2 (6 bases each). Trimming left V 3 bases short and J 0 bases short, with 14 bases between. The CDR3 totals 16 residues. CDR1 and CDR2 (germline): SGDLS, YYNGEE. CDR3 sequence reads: CASSAGDTHSTDTQYF. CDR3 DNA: TGTGCCAGCAGCGCGGGGGACACACATAGCACAGATACGCAGTATTTT.

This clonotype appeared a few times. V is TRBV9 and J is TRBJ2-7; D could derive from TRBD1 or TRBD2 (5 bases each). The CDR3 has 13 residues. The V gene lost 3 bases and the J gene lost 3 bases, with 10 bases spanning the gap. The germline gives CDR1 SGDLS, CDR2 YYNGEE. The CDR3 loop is CASSGGSGYEQYF. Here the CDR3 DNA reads TGTGCCAGCAGCGGGGGGTCGGGCTACGAGCAGTACTTC.

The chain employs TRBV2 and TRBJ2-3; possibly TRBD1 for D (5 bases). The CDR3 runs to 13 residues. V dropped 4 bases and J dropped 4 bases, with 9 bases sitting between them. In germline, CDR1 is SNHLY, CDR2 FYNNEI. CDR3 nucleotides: TGTGCCAGCAGTGTCTCAGGGTCAGATACGCAGTATTTT. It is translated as CASSVSGSDTQYF.